This T cell receptor (beta chain) derives from a study of glioma-infiltrating T cells. The CDR3 is 21 amino acids in total, end residues counted. Per germline, CDR1 SGHRS and CDR2 YFSETQ. TCR alpha and beta CDR3 regions were amplified from RNA using iRepertoire nested multiplex PCR. Input was roughly 95-450 ng of tissue mRNA or PBMC total RNA. TCRdb re-called the multiplex PCR reads with MiXCR, one entry per CDR3 protein. The repertoire holds some 160,000 distinct CDR3 sequences, around 42% seen once, with about 5.2% in the top ten. Regarding the study as a whole: Tissue-blood divergence was below expectation in non-neoplastic patients, above in gliomas. Only very few CDR3 sequences appeared in both tissue and blood.

Notes on this clonotype: Its target is unknown. The limits of the CDR3 on the DNA are not certain, so only TCRdb's listed CDR3 is given.

This chain uses TRBV5-1 with TRBJ2-7; the DNA was not used to check the table's D call, TRBD2. The sequenced sample consisted of glioma tissue, nonneoplastic brain tissue, or PBMCs (not recorded which). This clonotype was sampled from a human donor with low-grade glioma or glioblastoma, undergoing nonglioma brain surgery, or in good health (not recorded which). This chain's CDR3 is CASSFYICSATRGLARGEQYF.